The 3 T cell receptor beta chains in this list originate from one sample, sequenced in a study of T cell responses to AZD1222 COVID-19 vaccine (dated by TCRdb to about 2021). The library was prepared using the immunoSEQ multiplex PCR assay. TCRdb provides this immuneACCESS table in a form limited to in-frame rearrangements. Some clones are lacking; in checked studies, under half of them reflect an unresolved V gene, and why the rest are absent is not known. The sample contains about 83,000 clones, roughly nine tenths of them found a single time. The biggest ten clones account for roughly 32% of the sample. Explained via the paper, the time point label denotes: baseline before first vaccination. This material consisted of peripheral blood, taken on day 0 of AZD1222 vaccination. These TCRs come from an adult in good health.

The chain recombines TRBV6-5 with TRBJ2-1; perhaps TRBD2 as D (6 bases). This CDR3 has 16 residues. Germline CDR1 MNHEY, CDR2 SVGAGI. Trimming stripped 0 bases from V and 0 bases from J, with 9 bases between. This CDR3 reads CASSYSVGSSYNEQFF. In DNA form, the CDR3 reads TGTGCCAGCAGTTACTCTGTCGGGAGCTCCTACAATGAGCAGTTCTTC.

In this sample, this clone turned up a few times. This chain joins TRBV19 and TRBJ1-1; the D is unclear. Germline V gene data show CDR1 as LNHDA and CDR2 as SQIVND (reference sequence). V dropped 4 bases and J dropped 7 bases, with 10 bases sitting between them. CDR3 length: 12 amino acids. The CDR3 spells CASSSGRFEAFF. Written as DNA, the CDR3 is TGTGCCAGTAGTAGCGGACGGTTTGAAGCTTTCTTT. The full variable domain, its missing parts supplied by reference TRBV19 and TRBJ1-1, is DGGITQSPKYLFRKEGQNVTLSCEQNLNHDAMYWYRQDPGQGLRLIYYSQIVNDFQKGDIAEGYSVSREKKESFPLTVTSAQKNPTAFYLCASSSGRFEAFFGQGTRLTVV.

V and J are TRBV5-1 and TRBJ2-1; D possibly corresponds to TRBD1 (5 bases). The ends were cut back, 4 bases at V and 5 bases at J, with 16 bases in the middle. Germline lookup yields CDR1 SGHRS and CDR2 YFSETQ. This CDR3 is 15 amino acids long. The CDR3 DNA sequence: TGCGCCAGCAGCCCGGGTTGGGGCAGGAACAATGAGCAGTTCTTC. The encoded protein is CASSPGWGRNNEQFF.